The clone carrying this T cell receptor beta chain was picked up a small number of times. Its antigen is undetermined. Germline V CDR1 and CDR2: ENHRY, SYGVKD. The CDR3 has 16 amino acids. V was cut by 2 bases and J by 4 bases, with 15 bases left in between. This record comes from a study of T cell responses to AZD1222 COVID-19 vaccine. Only in-frame clones appear in the TCRdb table, and some are missing; sequencing was by immunoSEQ multiplex PCR. The table has about 150,000 clones, roughly nine tenths seen once; the top ten hold approximately 3.8%. Study-level results: Clonal diversity was possibly underestimated, and white British individuals and females predominated among donors. Every sample of the repertoires postdated the peak T cell response. Nearly half of spike-specific TCRs reportedly target unmutated variant regions.

The clonotype was recovered from an adult who received the AZD1222 COVID-19 vaccine. This material consisted of peripheral blood, taken 28 days after the second AZD1222 dose. The V call is TRBV10-3, the J call TRBJ2-4, with D tentatively TRBD1 or TRBD2 (5 bases each). In DNA, the CDR3 is TGTGCCATCAGTGAGGCGGGTCGGGGCACGAAAAACATTCAGTACTTC. It specifies CAISEAGRGTKNIQYF.